This T cell receptor (beta chain) derives from a study of blood T cell repertoires in COVID-19. Germline loops: CDR1 SGHTA, CDR2 FQGNSA. Trimming took off 1 base at V and 6 bases at J, with 15 bases between the two ends. The CDR3 spans 15 residues. Profiled with immunoSEQ multiplex PCR; TCRdb holds only in-frame clones, not every one. In the table there are over 250,000 clones, about 90% of which are singletons. The TCR originated in a young adult with COVID-19, enrolled during active disease. Sequences were obtained from peripheral blood. This sequence joins TRBV7-2 and TRBJ1-2, with TRBD1 as a possible D gene (6 bases). The CDR3 here is CASSLVIGTRDGYTF. The CDR3 DNA reads as TGTGCCAGCAGCTTAGTTATTGGGACAAGAGATGGCTACACCTTC. Full variable domain (outside the CDR3, taken from reference TRBV7-2 and TRBJ1-2): GAGVSQSPSNKVTEKGKDVELRCDPISGHTALYWYRQSLGQGLEFLIYFQGNSAPDKSGLPSDRFSAERTGGSVSTLTIQRTQQEDSAVYLCASSLVIGTRDGYTFGSGTRLTVV.